The source of this T cell receptor beta chain is a study of blood T cell repertoires in COVID-19. Study-level information: The cDNA or gDNA used as material had been derived from T cells, B-cell-depleted T cells, or PBMCs.

CDR1 is LNHDA and CDR2 is SQIVND in the germline V gene (reference sequence). The CDR3 is made up of 16 amino acids. The V segment lost 5 bases and the J segment 3 bases; nucleotides outside the gene matches: 10. Sequencing used immunoSEQ multiplex PCR; TCRdb keeps in-frame clones, though not all of them. The sample has some 320,000 clones, approximately 90% seen once. The chain recombines TRBV19 with TRBJ1-5, with 7 bases identical to TRBD1. The sequenced sample consisted of peripheral blood. The source is a woman in her thirties who had recovered from COVID-19. CDR3 amino acids: CASSLGTVTSNQPQHF. Here the CDR3 DNA reads TGTGCCAGTAGTTTAGGGACAGTTACTTCCAATCAGCCCCAGCATTTT.